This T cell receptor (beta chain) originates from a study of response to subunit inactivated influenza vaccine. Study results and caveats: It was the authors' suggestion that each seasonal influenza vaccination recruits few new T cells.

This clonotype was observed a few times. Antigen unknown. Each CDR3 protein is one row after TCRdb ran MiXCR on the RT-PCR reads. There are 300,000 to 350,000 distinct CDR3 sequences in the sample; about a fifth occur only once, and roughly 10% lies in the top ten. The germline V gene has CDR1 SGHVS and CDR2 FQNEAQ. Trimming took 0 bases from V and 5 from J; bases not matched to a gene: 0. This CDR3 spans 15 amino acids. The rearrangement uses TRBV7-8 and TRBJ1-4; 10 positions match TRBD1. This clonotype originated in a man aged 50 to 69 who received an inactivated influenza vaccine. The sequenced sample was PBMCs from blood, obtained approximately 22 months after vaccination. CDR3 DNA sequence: TGTGCCAGCAGCTTAGCGGACAGGGGGAATGAAAAACTGTTTTTT. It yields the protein CASSLADRGNEKLFF.